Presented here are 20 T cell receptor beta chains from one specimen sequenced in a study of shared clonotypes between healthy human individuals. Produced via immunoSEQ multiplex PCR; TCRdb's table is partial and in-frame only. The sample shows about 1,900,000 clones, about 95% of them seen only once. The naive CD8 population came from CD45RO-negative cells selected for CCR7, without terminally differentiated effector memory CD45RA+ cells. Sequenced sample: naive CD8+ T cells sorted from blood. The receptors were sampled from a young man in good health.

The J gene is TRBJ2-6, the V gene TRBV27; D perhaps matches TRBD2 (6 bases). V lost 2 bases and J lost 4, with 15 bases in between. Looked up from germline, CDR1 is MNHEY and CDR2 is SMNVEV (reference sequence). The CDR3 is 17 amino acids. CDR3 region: CASSLPPREGGANVLTF. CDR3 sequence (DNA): TGTGCCAGCAGTTTACCCCCGCGGGAAGGCGGGGCCAACGTCCTGACTTTC. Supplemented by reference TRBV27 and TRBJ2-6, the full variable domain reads EAQVTQNPRYLITVTGKKLTVTCSQNMNHEYMSWYRQDPGLGLRQIYYSMNVEVTDKGDVPEGYKVSRKEKRNFPLILESPSPNQTSLYFCASSLPPREGGANVLTFGAGSRLTVL.

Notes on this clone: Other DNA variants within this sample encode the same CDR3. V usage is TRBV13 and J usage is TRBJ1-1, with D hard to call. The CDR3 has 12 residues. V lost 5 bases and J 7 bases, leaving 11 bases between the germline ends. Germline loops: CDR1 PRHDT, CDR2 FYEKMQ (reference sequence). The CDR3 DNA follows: TGTGCCAGCAGCGCCTCTGGAAGTGAAGCTTTCTTT. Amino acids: CASSASGSEAFF.

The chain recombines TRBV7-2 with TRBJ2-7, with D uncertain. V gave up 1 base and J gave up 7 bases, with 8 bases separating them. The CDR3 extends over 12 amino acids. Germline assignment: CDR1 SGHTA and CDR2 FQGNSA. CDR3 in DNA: TGTGCCAGCAGCTTAGGTAGCCTGGAGCAGTACTTC. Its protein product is CASSLGSLEQYF.

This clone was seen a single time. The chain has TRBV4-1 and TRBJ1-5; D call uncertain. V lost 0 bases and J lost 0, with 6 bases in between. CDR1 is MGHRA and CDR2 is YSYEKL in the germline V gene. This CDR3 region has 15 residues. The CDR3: CASSQDSYSNQPQHF. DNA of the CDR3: TGCGCCAGCAGCCAAGACAGTTATAGCAATCAGCCCCAGCATTTT.

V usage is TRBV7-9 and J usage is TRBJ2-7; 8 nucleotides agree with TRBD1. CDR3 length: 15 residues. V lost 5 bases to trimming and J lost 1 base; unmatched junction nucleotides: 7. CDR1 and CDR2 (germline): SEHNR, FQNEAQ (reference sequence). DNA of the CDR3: TGTGCCAGCAGCCCCGCGCAGGGGGCTTCCTACGAGCAGTACTTC. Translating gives CASSPAQGASYEQYF.

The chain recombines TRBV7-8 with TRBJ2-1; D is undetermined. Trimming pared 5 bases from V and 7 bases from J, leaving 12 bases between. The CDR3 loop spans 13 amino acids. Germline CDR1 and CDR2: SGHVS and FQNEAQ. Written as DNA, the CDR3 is TGTGCCAGCAGCGACGAACCATGGAATGAGCAGTTCTTC. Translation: CASSDEPWNEQFF.

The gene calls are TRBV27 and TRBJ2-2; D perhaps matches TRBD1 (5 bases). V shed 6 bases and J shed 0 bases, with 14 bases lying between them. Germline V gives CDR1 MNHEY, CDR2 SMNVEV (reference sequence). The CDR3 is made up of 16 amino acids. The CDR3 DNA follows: TGTGCCAGCAGCAATGTAGGGGTTACGAACACCGGGGAGCTGTTTTTT. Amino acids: CASSNVGVTNTGELFF.

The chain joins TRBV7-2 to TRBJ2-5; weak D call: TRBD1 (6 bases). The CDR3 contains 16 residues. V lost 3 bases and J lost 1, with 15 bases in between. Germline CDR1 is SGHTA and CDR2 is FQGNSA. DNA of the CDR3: TGTGCCAGCAGCTTGTACAGCCCCAGGGGCCAAGAGACCCAGTACTTC. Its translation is CASSLYSPRGQETQYF.

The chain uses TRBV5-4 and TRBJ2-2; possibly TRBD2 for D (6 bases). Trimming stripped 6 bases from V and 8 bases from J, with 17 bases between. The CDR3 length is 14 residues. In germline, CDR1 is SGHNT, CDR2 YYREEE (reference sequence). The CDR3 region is CASTTLGAGGELFF. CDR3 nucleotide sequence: TGTGCCAGCACTACCCTGGGAGCGGGTGGGGAGCTGTTTTTT.

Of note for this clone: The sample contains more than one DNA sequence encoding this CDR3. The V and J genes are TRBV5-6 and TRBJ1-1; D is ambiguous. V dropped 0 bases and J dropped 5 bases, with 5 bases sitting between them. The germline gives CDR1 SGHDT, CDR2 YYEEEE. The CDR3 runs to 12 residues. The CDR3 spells CASSLGRTEAFF. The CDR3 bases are TGTGCCAGCAGCTTGGGACGTACTGAAGCTTTCTTT. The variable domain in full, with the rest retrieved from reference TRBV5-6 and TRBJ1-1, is DAGVTQSPTHLIKTRGQQVTLRCSPKSGHDTVSWYQQALGQGPQFIFQYYEEEERQRGNFPDRFSGHQFPNYSSELNVNALLLGDSALYLCASSLGRTEAFFGQGTRLTVV.

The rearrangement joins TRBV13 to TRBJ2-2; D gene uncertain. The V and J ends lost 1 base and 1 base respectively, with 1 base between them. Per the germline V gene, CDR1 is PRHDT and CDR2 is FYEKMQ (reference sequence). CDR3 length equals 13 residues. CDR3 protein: CASSLVNTGELFF. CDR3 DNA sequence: TGTGCCAGCAGCTTAGTGAACACCGGGGAGCTGTTTTTT.

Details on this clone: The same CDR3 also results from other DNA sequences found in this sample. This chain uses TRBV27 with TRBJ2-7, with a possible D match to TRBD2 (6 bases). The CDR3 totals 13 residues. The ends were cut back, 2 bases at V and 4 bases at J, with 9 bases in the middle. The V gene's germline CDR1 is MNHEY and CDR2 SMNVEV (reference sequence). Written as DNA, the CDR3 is TGTGCCAGCAGTTTAACTAGCCGATACGAGCAGTACTTC. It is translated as CASSLTSRYEQYF.

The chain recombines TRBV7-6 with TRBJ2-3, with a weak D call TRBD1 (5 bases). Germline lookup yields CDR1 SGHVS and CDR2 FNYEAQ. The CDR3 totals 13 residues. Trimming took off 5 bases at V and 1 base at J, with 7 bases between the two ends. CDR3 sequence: CASSDRGTDTQYF. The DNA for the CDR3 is TGTGCCAGCAGCGACAGAGGCACAGATACGCAGTATTTT.

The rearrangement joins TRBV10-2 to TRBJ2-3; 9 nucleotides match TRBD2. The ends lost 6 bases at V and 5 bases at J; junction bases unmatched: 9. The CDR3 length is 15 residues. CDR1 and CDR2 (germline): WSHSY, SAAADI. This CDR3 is CASRETSGPKDTQYF. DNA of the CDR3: TGCGCCAGCAGAGAGACTAGCGGCCCCAAAGATACGCAGTATTTT.

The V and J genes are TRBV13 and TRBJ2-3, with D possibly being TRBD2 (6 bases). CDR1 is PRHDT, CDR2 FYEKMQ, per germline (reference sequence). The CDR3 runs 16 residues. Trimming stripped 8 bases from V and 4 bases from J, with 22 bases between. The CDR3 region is CASEERTRGSADTQYF. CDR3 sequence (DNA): TGTGCCAGCGAGGAACGCACACGGGGGAGTGCAGATACGCAGTATTTT.

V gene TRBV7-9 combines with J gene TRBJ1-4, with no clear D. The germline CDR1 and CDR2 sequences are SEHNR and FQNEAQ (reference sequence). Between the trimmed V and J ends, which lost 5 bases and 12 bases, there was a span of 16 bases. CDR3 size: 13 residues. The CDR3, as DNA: TGTGCCAGCAGCCACTCCGTCCGGGTCCAACTGTTTTTT. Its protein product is CASSHSVRVQLFF.

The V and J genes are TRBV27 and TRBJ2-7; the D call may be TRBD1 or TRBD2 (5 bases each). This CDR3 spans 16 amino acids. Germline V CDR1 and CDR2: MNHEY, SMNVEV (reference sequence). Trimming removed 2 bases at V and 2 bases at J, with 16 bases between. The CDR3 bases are TGTGCCAGCAGTTTAAGGGCAGGGAGTGCCACCTACGAGCAGTACTTC. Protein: CASSLRAGSATYEQYF.

The CDR3 region has the DNA TGTGCCAGCAAAGGGGACAGCACCTCGGGGGAGCAGTACTTC. This encodes CASKGDSTSGEQYF. The rearrangement joins TRBV28 to TRBJ2-7; 7 nucleotides agree with TRBD1. The CDR3 consists of 14 residues. V shed 7 bases, J shed 7 bases, and the junction held 13 bases outside the gene matches. CDR1 and CDR2 (germline): MDHEN, SYDVKM.

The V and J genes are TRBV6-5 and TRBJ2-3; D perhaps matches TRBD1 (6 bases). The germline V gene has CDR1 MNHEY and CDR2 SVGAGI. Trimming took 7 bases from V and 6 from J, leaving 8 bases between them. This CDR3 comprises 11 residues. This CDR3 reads CASTQGDTQYF. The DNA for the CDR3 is TGTGCCAGCACCCAGGGGGATACGCAGTATTTT.

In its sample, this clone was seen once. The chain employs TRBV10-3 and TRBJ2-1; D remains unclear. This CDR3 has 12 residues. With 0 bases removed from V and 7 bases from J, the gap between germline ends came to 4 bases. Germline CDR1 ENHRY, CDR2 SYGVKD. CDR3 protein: CAISESRNEQFF. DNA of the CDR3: TGTGCCATCAGTGAGTCCAGGAATGAGCAGTTCTTC.